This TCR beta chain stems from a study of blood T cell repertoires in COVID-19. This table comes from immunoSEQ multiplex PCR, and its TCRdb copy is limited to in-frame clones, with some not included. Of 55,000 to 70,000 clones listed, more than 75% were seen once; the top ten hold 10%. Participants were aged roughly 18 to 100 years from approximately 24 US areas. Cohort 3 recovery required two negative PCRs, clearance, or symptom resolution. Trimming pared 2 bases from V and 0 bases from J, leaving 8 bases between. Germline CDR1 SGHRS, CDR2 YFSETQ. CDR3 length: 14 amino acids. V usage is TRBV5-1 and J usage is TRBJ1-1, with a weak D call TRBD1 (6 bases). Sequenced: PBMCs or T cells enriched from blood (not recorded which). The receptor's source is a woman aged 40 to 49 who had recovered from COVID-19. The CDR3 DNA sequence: TGCGCCAGCAGCTTAGGGGACATGAACACTGAAGCTTTCTTT. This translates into CASSLGDMNTEAFF.